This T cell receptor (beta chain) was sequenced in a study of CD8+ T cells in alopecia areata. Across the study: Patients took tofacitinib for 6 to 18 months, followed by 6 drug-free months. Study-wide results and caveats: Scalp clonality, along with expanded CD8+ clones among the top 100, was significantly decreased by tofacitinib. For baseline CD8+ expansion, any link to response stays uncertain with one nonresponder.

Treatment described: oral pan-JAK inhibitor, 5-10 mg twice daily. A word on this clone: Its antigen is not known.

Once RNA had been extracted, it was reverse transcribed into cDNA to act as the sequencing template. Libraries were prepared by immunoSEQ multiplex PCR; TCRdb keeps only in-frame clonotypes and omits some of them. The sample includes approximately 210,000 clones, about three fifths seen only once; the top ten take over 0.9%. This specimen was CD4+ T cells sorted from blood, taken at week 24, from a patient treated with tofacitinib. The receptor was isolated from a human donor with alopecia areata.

CDR3 DNA: TGTGCCACCCTTGAGACTAGTTTTTACGAGCAGTACTTC. Translation: CATLETSFYEQYF. V usage is TRBV10-3 and J usage is TRBJ2-7; D is perhaps TRBD2 (6 bases). Per the germline V gene, CDR1 is ENHRY and CDR2 is SYGVKD. The CDR3 sequence is 13 residues long. V was trimmed by 10 bases and J by 4 bases, leaving 17 bases between them.